This T cell receptor beta chain was sequenced for a study of shared clonotypes between healthy human individuals. About the research overall: CD4 naive and CD4 memory each took three plates per donor, while CD8 naive took two and CD8 memory one.

The repertoire was sequenced with immunoSEQ multiplex PCR; TCRdb's copy has only in-frame clones and lacks some. The table shows 2 million to 2.5 million clones, with 80% to 95% occurring only once. The V gene's germline CDR1 is LNHNV and CDR2 YYDKDF (reference sequence). CDR3 length equals 13 residues. The germline V and J ends were trimmed by 4 bases and 5 bases, with 12 bases remaining between them. The chain carries TRBV15 and TRBJ2-7, with D possibly matching TRBD2 (6 bases). The sequence came from a man aged 18 to 29 in good health. Some clones in this sample may be carry-over from other donors' samples. Source material: naive CD4+ T cells from PBMCs. As to subset: CD45RA+ positively selected. CDR3 protein: CATSTPRRDEQYF. The CDR3 nucleotides read TGTGCCACCAGCACCCCTCGGAGGGACGAGCAGTACTTC.